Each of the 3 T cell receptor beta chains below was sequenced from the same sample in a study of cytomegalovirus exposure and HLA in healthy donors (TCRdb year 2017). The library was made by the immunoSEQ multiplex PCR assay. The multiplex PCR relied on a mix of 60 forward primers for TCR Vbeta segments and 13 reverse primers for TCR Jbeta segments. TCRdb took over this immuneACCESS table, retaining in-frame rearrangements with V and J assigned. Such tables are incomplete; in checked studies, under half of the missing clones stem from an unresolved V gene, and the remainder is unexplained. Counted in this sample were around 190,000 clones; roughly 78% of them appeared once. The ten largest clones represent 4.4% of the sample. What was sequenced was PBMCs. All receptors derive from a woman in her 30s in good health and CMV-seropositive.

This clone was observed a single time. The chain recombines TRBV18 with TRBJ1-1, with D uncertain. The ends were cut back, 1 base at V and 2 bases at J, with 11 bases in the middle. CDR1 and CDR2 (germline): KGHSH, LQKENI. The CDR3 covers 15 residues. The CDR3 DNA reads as TGTGCCAGCTCACCACTGGACGGGATTAACACTGAAGCTTTCTTT. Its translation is CASSPLDGINTEAFF.

For the CDR3, the DNA is TGTGCCAGCCGGCGGAGTTTGGGACTAGCGGGAAGAGAGACCCAGTACTTC. It translates to CASRRSLGLAGRETQYF. V and J are TRBV2 and TRBJ2-5, with TRBD2 matching over 13 bases. In germline, CDR1 is SNHLY, CDR2 FYNNEI. Germline trimming cut 8 bases from V and 4 bases from J; bases unmatched to any gene: 13. The CDR3 spans 17 residues.

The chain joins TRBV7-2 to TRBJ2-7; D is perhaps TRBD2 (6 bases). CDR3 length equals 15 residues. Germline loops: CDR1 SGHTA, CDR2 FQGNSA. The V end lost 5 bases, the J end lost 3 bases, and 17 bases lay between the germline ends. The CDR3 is CASSPKRAALYEQYF. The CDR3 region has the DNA TGTGCCAGCAGCCCAAAGCGGGCCGCCCTCTACGAGCAGTACTTC.